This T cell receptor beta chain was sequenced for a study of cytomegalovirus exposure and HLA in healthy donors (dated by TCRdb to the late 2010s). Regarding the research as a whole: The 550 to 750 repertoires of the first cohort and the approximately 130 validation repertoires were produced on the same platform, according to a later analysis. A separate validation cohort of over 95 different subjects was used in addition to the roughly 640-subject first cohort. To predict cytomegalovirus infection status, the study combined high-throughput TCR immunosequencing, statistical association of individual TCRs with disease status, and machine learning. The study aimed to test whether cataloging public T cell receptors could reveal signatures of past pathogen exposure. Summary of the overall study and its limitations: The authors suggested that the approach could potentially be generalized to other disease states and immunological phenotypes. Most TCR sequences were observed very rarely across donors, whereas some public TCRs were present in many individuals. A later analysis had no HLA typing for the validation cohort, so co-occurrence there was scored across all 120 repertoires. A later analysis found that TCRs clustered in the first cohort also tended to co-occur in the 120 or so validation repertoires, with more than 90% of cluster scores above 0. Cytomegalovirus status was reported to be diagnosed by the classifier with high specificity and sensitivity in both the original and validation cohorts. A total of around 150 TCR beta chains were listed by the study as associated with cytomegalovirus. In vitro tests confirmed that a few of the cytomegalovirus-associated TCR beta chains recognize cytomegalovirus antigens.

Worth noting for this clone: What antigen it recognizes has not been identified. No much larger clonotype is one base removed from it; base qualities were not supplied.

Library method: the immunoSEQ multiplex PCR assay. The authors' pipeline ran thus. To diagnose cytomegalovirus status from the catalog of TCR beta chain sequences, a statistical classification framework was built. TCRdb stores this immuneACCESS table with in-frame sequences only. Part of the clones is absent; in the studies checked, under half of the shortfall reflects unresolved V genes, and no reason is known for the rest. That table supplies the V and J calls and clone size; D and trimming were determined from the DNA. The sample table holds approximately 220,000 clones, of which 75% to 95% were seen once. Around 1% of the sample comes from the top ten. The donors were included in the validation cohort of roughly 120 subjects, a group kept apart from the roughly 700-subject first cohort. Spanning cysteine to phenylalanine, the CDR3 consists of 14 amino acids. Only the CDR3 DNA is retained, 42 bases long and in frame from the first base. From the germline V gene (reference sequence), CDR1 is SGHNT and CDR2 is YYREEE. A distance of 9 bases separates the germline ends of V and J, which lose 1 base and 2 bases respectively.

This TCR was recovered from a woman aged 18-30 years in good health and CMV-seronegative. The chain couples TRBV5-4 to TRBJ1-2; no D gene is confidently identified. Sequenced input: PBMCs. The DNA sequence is TGTGCCAGCAGCTTGCAGAACAGAAACTATGGCTACACCTTC. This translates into CASSLQNRNYGYTF.